The 26 T cell receptor beta chains below come from one sample, sequenced in a study of blood T cell repertoires in COVID-19. Profiling relied on immunoSEQ multiplex PCR, and the TCRdb table lists in-frame clones only, not all of them. The table has a few hundred thousand clones, roughly 91% seen once. The material sequenced was PBMCs or T cells enriched from blood (not recorded which). The source is a woman aged 45-65 years who had been exposed to COVID-19.

The chain carries TRBV7-8 and TRBJ2-3, with D maybe TRBD1 (5 bases). Germline values: CDR1 SGHVS, CDR2 FQNEAQ. The V gene lost 1 base and the J gene lost 5 bases, with 13 bases spanning the gap. This CDR3 has 15 amino acids. CDR3 in DNA: TGTGCCAGCAGCTTAGAACGACAGCTATTAGATACGCAGTATTTT. Encoded protein: CASSLERQLLDTQYF.

The V and J genes are TRBV6-2 or TRBV6-3 and TRBJ2-5; 7 bases are a match to TRBD2. Germline CDR1 and CDR2: MNHEY and SVGEGT. V lost 5 bases to trimming and J lost 5 bases; unmatched junction nucleotides: 11. The CDR3 totals 15 residues. Here the CDR3 reads CASSHRGRVGETQYF. For the CDR3, the DNA is TGTGCCAGCAGTCACCGGGGGAGGGTAGGCGAGACCCAGTACTTC.

The gene calls are TRBV11-1 and TRBJ1-1; D call uncertain. CDR1 SGHAT and CDR2 FQDESV come from the germline V gene (reference sequence). The CDR3 is 13 amino acids. V was clipped by 5 bases and J by 1 base, with 8 bases between them. Here the CDR3 DNA reads TGTGCCAGCAGCAGCCGGGAGAACACTGAAGCTTTCTTT. Translated, it gives CASSSRENTEAFF.

This clone appeared a few times. This chain uses TRBV28 with TRBJ1-3; D is unresolved. The CDR3 runs to 12 residues. The V gene's germline CDR1 is MDHEN and CDR2 SYDVKM. CDR3 sequence: CAIQIPGNTIYF. The CDR3 DNA follows: TGTGCTATACAGATACCTGGAAACACCATATATTTT.

The rearrangement links TRBV19 to TRBJ1-2; weak D call: TRBD1 (6 bases). CDR1 and CDR2 (germline): LNHDA, SQIVND (reference sequence). Between the trimmed V and J ends, which lost 6 bases and 2 bases, there was a span of 22 bases. There are 17 residues in the CDR3. The CDR3 DNA reads as TGTGCCAGTAGGATATCGGGACAAGGGCCACTCAACTATGGCTACACCTTC. The encoded protein is CASRISGQGPLNYGYTF.

This chain joins TRBV12-3 or TRBV12-4 and TRBJ1-2; unclear D gene. This CDR3 is built from 13 residues. Trimming removed 4 bases from V and 4 bases from J, with 10 bases in between. The CDR3 protein is CASSSSEGYGYTF. CDR3 DNA sequence: TGTGCCAGCAGTTCATCCGAGGGCTATGGCTACACCTTC.

CDR3 loop: CASRPAGATRLDEQFF. In DNA form, the CDR3 reads TGTGCCAGCAGGCCCGCGGGGGCCACCAGGTTGGATGAGCAGTTCTTC. The chain is built from TRBV2 and TRBJ2-1, with D possibly TRBD2 on 7 matching bases. V dropped 6 bases and J dropped 8 bases, with 23 bases sitting between them. Per germline, CDR1 SNHLY and CDR2 FYNNEI. This CDR3 has 16 amino acids.

The rearrangement joins TRBV27 to TRBJ1-2; perhaps TRBD1 as D (6 bases). Germline V gene data show CDR1 as MNHEY and CDR2 as SMNVEV (reference sequence). The CDR3 has 13 amino acids. V dropped 4 bases and J dropped 2 bases, with 8 bases sitting between them. The CDR3: CASSYQGNYGYTF. In nucleotides, the CDR3 is TGTGCCAGCAGTTACCAGGGGAACTATGGCTACACCTTC.

The chain carries TRBV6-5 and TRBJ1-4, with D unresolved. The germline V gene has CDR1 MNHEY and CDR2 SVGAGI. The CDR3 runs 15 residues. With 7 bases removed from V and 8 bases from J, the gap between germline ends came to 20 bases. The CDR3: CASTPPGWSREKLFF. The CDR3 DNA is TGTGCCAGCACCCCCCCCGGGTGGAGTAGGGAAAAACTGTTTTTT.

V usage is TRBV28 and J usage is TRBJ1-2, with a tentative D call TRBD1 (6 bases). Looked up from germline, CDR1 is MDHEN and CDR2 is SYDVKM. The V gene lost 3 bases and the J gene lost 2 bases, with 13 bases spanning the gap. The CDR3 spans 15 residues. CDR3 DNA sequence: TGTGCCAGCAGTTTTCTTGACAGGAGAAACTATGGCTACACCTTC. It translates to CASSFLDRRNYGYTF.

The CDR3 spells CASSVIGGTNTEAFF. The DNA for the CDR3 is TGTGCCAGCAGCGTAATAGGGGGAACGAACACTGAAGCTTTCTTT. This chain connects TRBV9 to TRBJ1-1, with TRBD1 as a possible D gene (6 bases). This CDR3 region has 15 residues. The ends were cut back, 1 base at V and 1 base at J, with 11 bases in the middle. Germline V gene lookup returns CDR1 SGDLS and CDR2 YYNGEE.

This chain joins TRBV27 and TRBJ2-1; TRBD1 agrees at 7 bases. Germline V gives CDR1 MNHEY, CDR2 SMNVEV (reference sequence). With 5 bases clipped from V and 3 bases from J, the junction kept 7 bases outside the gene matches. The CDR3 sequence is 15 residues long. CDR3 loop: CASSQLGQLYNEQFF. CDR3 bases: TGTGCCAGCAGTCAACTGGGACAGCTCTACAATGAGCAGTTCTTC.

The V gene is TRBV30, the J gene TRBJ1-6; 9 bases are a match to TRBD1. V lost 8 bases to trimming and J lost 9 bases; unmatched junction nucleotides: 5. The CDR3 runs to 12 residues. The germline CDR1 and CDR2 sequences are GTSNPN and SVGIG (reference sequence). The CDR3 sequence is CAADRGGSPLHF. In nucleotides, the CDR3 is TGTGCCGCGGACAGGGGTGGTTCACCCCTCCACTTT.

The CDR3 sequence: CASSQGQNTDTQYF. The CDR3 DNA is TGCGCCAGCAGCCAAGGACAGAACACAGATACGCAGTATTTT. This chain joins TRBV5-1 and TRBJ2-3; tentatively, D is TRBD1 (6 bases). V was cut by 4 bases and J by 2 bases, with 11 bases left in between. The CDR3 contains 14 residues. CDR1 and CDR2 from the germline V gene are SGHRS and YFSETQ. The full variable domain, in which reference TRBV5-1 and TRBJ2-3 provide the parts outside the CDR3, is KAGVTQTPRYLIKTRGQQVTLSCSPISGHRSVSWYQQTPGQGLQFLFEYFSETQRNKGNFPGRFSGRQFSNSRSEMNVSTLELGDSALYLCASSQGQNTDTQYFGPGTRLTVL.

The count of this clone is one. The chain joins TRBV2 to TRBJ1-2; the D gene is possibly TRBD1 (6 bases). This CDR3 is 13 amino acids long. Germline loops: CDR1 SNHLY, CDR2 FYNNEI. V lost 2 bases to trimming and J lost 6 bases, with 10 bases between them. CDR3 in amino acids: CASSETGRDGYTF. The CDR3 bases are TGTGCCAGCAGTGAAACAGGGCGGGATGGCTACACCTTC.

This clone was detected only once. The genes are TRBV11-2 and TRBJ2-7; perhaps TRBD2 as D (6 bases). V lost 0 bases and J 0 bases, leaving 9 bases between the germline ends. The CDR3 consists of 15 residues. Per germline, CDR1 SGHAT and CDR2 FQNNGV. This CDR3 reads CASSLEAGISYEQYF. CDR3 coding DNA: TGTGCCAGCAGCTTAGAGGCGGGGATCTCCTACGAGCAGTACTTC.

This clone was counted between two and nine times. CDR3 DNA: TGTGCCAGCAGTTACGAGCGTTACGAGCAGTACTTC. It is translated as CASSYERYEQYF. This rearrangement joins TRBV6-2 or TRBV6-3 to TRBJ2-7, with D hard to call. The CDR3 consists of 12 residues. The V gene's germline CDR1 is MNHEY and CDR2 SVGEGT. Trimming took off 2 bases at V and 4 bases at J, with 6 bases between the two ends.

The genes are TRBV13 and TRBJ2-1; 9 nucleotides match TRBD2. The CDR3 length is 14 residues. Germline trimming cut 4 bases from V and 14 bases from J; bases unmatched to any gene: 12. Germline CDR1 reads PRHDT; CDR2 reads FYEKMQ (reference sequence). This CDR3 reads CASSSWGSGGGEFF. The CDR3 coding sequence is TGTGCCAGCAGCTCCTGGGGTAGCGGGGGAGGGGAGTTCTTC.

The V and J genes are TRBV28 and TRBJ1-2; 9 bases line up with TRBD1. The CDR3 covers 18 residues. CDR1 MDHEN and CDR2 SYDVKM come from the germline V gene. The DNA for the CDR3 is TGTGCATCGCAGACATTCGGGGGCGGACAGGGGTCCGAAAGGGGCTACACCTTC. It is translated as CASQTFGGGQGSERGYTF.

CDR3 region: CASSEAGGTGSRHF. CDR3 coding DNA: TGTGCCAGCAGTGAAGCTGGAGGGACAGGGTCACGCCACTTT. This chain connects TRBV6-1 to TRBJ1-6; TRBD1 aligns across 9 bases. V shed 0 bases, J shed 18 bases, and the junction held 9 bases outside the gene matches. The CDR3 is 14 residues long. Germline V gives CDR1 MNHNS, CDR2 SASEGT.

The V call is TRBV6-1, the J call TRBJ1-2; D unclear. Germline CDR1 and CDR2: MNHNS and SASEGT. This CDR3 has 15 amino acids. Trimming pared 1 base from V and 4 bases from J, leaving 13 bases between. In DNA form, the CDR3 reads TGTGCCAGCAGTGAAGGTGTAAGGGAGCCCTATGGCTACACCTTC. Its protein is CASSEGVREPYGYTF.

The chain joins TRBV9 to TRBJ1-6; D call uncertain. V was cut by 4 bases and J by 10 bases, with 15 bases left in between. There are 14 residues in the CDR3. Germline V lookup: CDR1 SGDLS, CDR2 YYNGEE. As DNA, the CDR3 is TGTGCCAGCAGCCCCTCAGACTCTAACTCACCCCTCCACTTT. This translates into CASSPSDSNSPLHF.

The chain recombines TRBV27 with TRBJ1-3; 10 nucleotides line up with TRBD1. Germline assignment: CDR1 MNHEY and CDR2 SMNVEV (reference sequence). This CDR3 is built from 17 residues. J was trimmed by 0 bases and V by 5 bases; bases with no gene match: 7. The CDR3 nucleotides read TGTGCCAGCAGTCCCGGGACAGGGGCCTTCTCTGGAAACACCATATATTTT. This sequence encodes CASSPGTGAFSGNTIYF.

The chain joins TRBV10-3 to TRBJ2-2; 12 nucleotides agree with TRBD2. Germline trimming cut 3 bases from V and 4 bases from J; bases unmatched to any gene: 3. CDR3 length: 16 residues. Germline V gives CDR1 ENHRY, CDR2 SYGVKD. The chain's CDR3 is CAISDLAGGITGELFF. CDR3 coding DNA: TGTGCCATCAGTGACCTAGCGGGGGGGATCACCGGGGAGCTGTTTTTT.

As regards this clone: Other DNA sequences in this specimen translate into the identical CDR3. J is TRBJ1-5 and V is TRBV30; perhaps TRBD1 as D (6 bases). The V gene lost 0 bases and the J gene lost 6 bases, with 9 bases spanning the gap. This CDR3 region has 13 residues. Germline V gene data show CDR1 as GTSNPN and CDR2 as SVGIG (reference sequence). The CDR3 sequence is CAWSVQGSQPQHF. The CDR3 bases are TGTGCCTGGAGTGTACAGGGTAGTCAGCCCCAGCATTTT. Drawing the rest from reference TRBV30 and TRBJ1-5, the complete variable domain is SQTIHQWPATLVQPVGSPLSLECTVEGTSNPNLYWYRQAAGRGLQLLFYSVGIGQISSEVPQNLSASRPQDRQFILSSKKLLLSDSGFYLCAWSVQGSQPQHFGDGTRLSIL.

DNA of the CDR3: TGCGCCAGCAGCATGGGACAGATCCAAGAGACCCAGTACTTC. Translating it yields CASSMGQIQETQYF. The chain combines TRBV5-1 with TRBJ2-5; 7 nucleotides match TRBD1. Per germline, CDR1 SGHRS and CDR2 YFSETQ. The CDR3 extends over 14 amino acids. Trimming removed 4 bases from V and 1 base from J; junction bases left unmatched: 4.